These 5 T cell receptor beta chains share one sample of origin, sequenced in a study of blood T cells in healthy people across ages. With a J-beta primer mix and a sample-barcoded 5' primer, a second PCR ran about 7 to 11 cycles. MiXCR, run by TCRdb on the 5' RACE reads, gives a single entry per CDR3 protein. The data contain fewer than 2,000,000 distinct CDR3 sequences, 35% to 50% of them singletons. Sequencing was carried out using blood. These TCRs come from a human donor in good health.

This clonotype was seen more than once but under ten times. This chain connects TRBV6-5 to TRBJ1-2; perhaps TRBD1 as D (5 bases). Per the germline V gene, CDR1 is MNHEY and CDR2 is SVGAGI. This CDR3 spans 14 amino acids. V lost 0 bases to trimming and J lost 4 bases, with 9 bases between them. CDR3 DNA sequence: TGTGCCAGCAGTTACTCTTTGGGGGGCTATGGCTACACCTTC. As protein: CASSYSLGGYGYTF.

This chain joins TRBV15 and TRBJ1-1; D perhaps matches TRBD1 (6 bases). Germline lookup yields CDR1 LNHNV and CDR2 YYDKDF (reference sequence). The CDR3 runs 18 residues. The V end was cut by 0 bases, the J end by 8 bases, with 25 bases between. The CDR3 DNA is TGTGCCACCAGCAGAGACCCGGCGGGAGGGGGGCCCGACCGAGAAGCTTTCTTT. This sequence encodes CATSRDPAGGGPDREAFF.

The gene calls are TRBV7-2 and TRBJ2-1, with D possibly being TRBD2 (6 bases). This CDR3 is built from 13 residues. V was clipped by 3 bases and J by 9 bases, with 12 bases between them. Per germline, CDR1 SGHTA and CDR2 FQGNSA. The CDR3 DNA reads as TGTGCCAGCAGCTTGTCCGGGAGTGGTGAGCAGTTCTTC. Translated, it gives CASSLSGSGEQFF.

The rearrangement links TRBV3-1 to TRBJ2-7, with D perhaps matching TRBD2 (7 bases). The CDR3 covers 15 residues. The germline CDR1 and CDR2 sequences are LGHDT and YNNKEL (reference sequence). V was clipped by 4 bases and J by 2 bases, with 15 bases between them. The CDR3 region is CASSPGGSGAYEQYF. The CDR3 DNA reads TGTGCCAGCAGCCCCGGGGGCAGCGGGGCCTACGAGCAGTACTTC.

The chain employs TRBV20-1 and TRBJ1-1; D is undetermined. The germline V gene encodes CDR1 DFQATT and CDR2 SNEGSKA (reference sequence). The CDR3 extends over 14 amino acids. The V and J ends lost 2 bases and 6 bases respectively, with 16 bases between them. CDR3 bases: TGCAGTGCTAGATCCGGTGGTGGGTACGCTGAAGCTTTCTTT. Translated, it gives CSARSGGGYAEAFF.